The 6 T cell receptor beta chains below were found in one sample sequenced in a study of beta chain features in type 1 diabetes. The isolated RNA, all of it, was reverse transcribed, so expressed TCRB transcripts were what got sequenced. TCRdb's copy holds only in-frame clones and misses some; the assay was immunoSEQ multiplex PCR. This sample has a few hundred thousand clones, with around 13% found just once. The sample comprised naive CD4+ T cells from blood. The receptor set was obtained from a man aged 25-40 years in good health.

The chain has TRBV29-1 and TRBJ2-2, with D uncertain. This CDR3 comprises 14 residues. The V and J ends lost 4 bases and 0 bases respectively, with 9 bases between them. CDR1 SQVTM and CDR2 ANQGSEA come from the germline V gene. CDR3 sequence (DNA): TGCAGCGTTGCGTTGCCCACGAACACCGGGGAGCTGTTTTTT. This encodes CSVALPTNTGELFF.

This clone has just a few counts. J is TRBJ2-5 and V is TRBV9; TRBD2 aligns across 13 bases. The V segment lost 3 bases and the J segment 5 bases; nucleotides outside the gene matches: 1. This CDR3 region has 14 residues. CDR1 is SGDLS and CDR2 is YYNGEE in the germline V gene. CDR3: CASSAGLAGETQYF. The CDR3 DNA reads TGTGCCAGCAGCGCGGGACTAGCGGGGGAGACCCAGTACTTC.

This chain connects TRBV4-3 to TRBJ2-1, with D perhaps TRBD2 (5 bases). The CDR3 is 15 amino acids. Deletions cut 0 bases from V and 5 bases from J, with 11 bases between. Germline CDR1 reads LGHNA; CDR2 reads YSLEER. CDR3 nucleotides: TGCGCCAGCAGCCAAGAAGCCCTAGCCGACAATGAGCAGTTCTTC. It codes for CASSQEALADNEQFF.

V and J are TRBV14 and TRBJ2-7, with D perhaps matching TRBD2 (5 bases). Deletions cut 8 bases from V and 3 bases from J, with 8 bases between. The CDR3 has 11 residues. CDR1 and CDR2 from the germline V gene are SGHDN and FVKESK. The CDR3 DNA reads as TGTGCCAGCTCGAGGGACTACGAGCAGTACTTC. This translates into CASSRDYEQYF. The variable domain in full, with the rest retrieved from reference TRBV14 and TRBJ2-7, is EAGVTQFPSHSVIEKGQTVTLRCDPISGHDNLYWYRRVMGKEIKFLLHFVKESKQDESGMPNNRFLAERTGGTYSTLKVQPAELEDSGVYFCASSRDYEQYFGPGTRLTVT.

A remark on this clone: Other DNA sequences within the sample encode an identical CDR3. The chain joins TRBV4-3 to TRBJ1-1; TRBD1 is a possible D gene (5 bases). V lost 0 bases and J 5 bases, leaving 7 bases between the germline ends. Germline V gene lookup returns CDR1 LGHNA and CDR2 YSLEER. The CDR3 loop spans 13 amino acids. This chain's CDR3 is CASSQDRGTEAFF. The CDR3 region has the DNA TGCGCCAGCAGCCAAGATAGGGGAACTGAAGCTTTCTTT.

The chain combines TRBV28 with TRBJ2-7; 7 bases fit TRBD1. This CDR3 comprises 14 residues. From germline, CDR1 is MDHEN and CDR2 SYDVKM. With 5 bases clipped from V and 2 bases from J, the junction kept 6 bases outside the gene matches. CDR3 nucleotide sequence: TGTGCCAGCAGTAAGACAGGGACGACCTACGAGCAGTACGTC. Translation: CASSKTGTTYEQYV.